These T cell receptor beta chains were read from a single sample in a study of blood T cell repertoires in COVID-19. Clones were read by immunoSEQ multiplex PCR, and TCRdb kept only the in-frame ones, dropping some. The table shows approximately 160,000 clones, with more than 70% occurring only once. The material sequenced was PBMCs or T cells enriched from blood (not recorded which). The receptor set was obtained from a woman between 50 and 59 years old in a cohort exposed to, infected with or recovered from COVID-19 (not recorded which). CDR3s include the opening cysteine and the closing phenylalanine or tryptophan. The D gene is left open where the match is weak. Not every row has a clone size; where given, it reads once, few, many or a size class.

DNA	CDR3	length	J	size	V	D
TGTGCCAGCAATGACAGGGTTGAGACCCAGTACTTC	CASNDRVETQYF	12	TRBJ2-5	few	TRBV5-6	TRBD1
TGTGCCAGCAACCAGGACAGGGATCAGCCCCAGCATTTT	CASNQDRDQPQHF	13	TRBJ1-5	-	TRBV11-2	TRBD1
TGCAGCGTTGACGGACAGGGGATAGGCTACACCTTC	CSVDGQGIGYTF	12	TRBJ1-2	-	TRBV29-1	TRBD1
TGTGCCAGCTCATCTAACCGGGACAGGGGCTACGAGCAGTACTTC	CASSSNRDRGYEQYF	15	TRBJ2-7	-	TRBV18	TRBD1
TGTGCCAGCAGTCAACAGGGAGCCGGGGAGCTGTTTTTT	CASSQQGAGELFF	13	TRBJ2-2	few	TRBV6-4	-
TGTGCCAGCAGCCGCGATCGTCAGCCAGAGGTGTATGGCTACACCTTC	CASSRDRQPEVYGYTF	16	TRBJ1-2	few	TRBV4-2	-
TGTGCCAGCAGCCGCGGGACGGTCAATCAGCCCCAGCATTTT	CASSRGTVNQPQHF	14	TRBJ1-5	-	TRBV2	-
TGTGCCAGTAGCGGGACAGGGCGTTCGGGTAGTGGGGCCAACGTCCTGACTTTC	CASSGTGRSGSGANVLTF	18	TRBJ2-6	-	TRBV19	TRBD1
TGTGCCAGTAGTATGAGTTTCGAGAGCTCCTACGAGCAGTACTTC	CASSMSFESSYEQYF	15	TRBJ2-7	-	TRBV19	-
TGTGCCAGCAGCCAAACAGGGGGAGTGCAGTACTTC	CASSQTGGVQYF	12	TRBJ2-7	-	TRBV3-1/TRBV3-2	TRBD1
TGTGCCAGCAGCTCGCAGGGGGCCGGGGAGCTGTTTTTT	CASSSQGAGELFF	13	TRBJ2-2	-	TRBV7-3	TRBD1
TGTGCCAGCAGCTTGTATGACTCTCGCTCTGGAAACACCATATATTTT	CASSLYDSRSGNTIYF	16	TRBJ1-3	-	TRBV5-4	-
TGTGCCACCGCCGGATGGGGACAGGGGGCTAAGGATTCACCCCTCCACTTT	CATAGWGQGAKDSPLHF	17	TRBJ1-6	-	TRBV19	TRBD1
TGTGCCAGCTCACCAGTTCTAGCGGGAGGGCCTATGTCTGATGAGCAGTTCTTC	CASSPVLAGGPMSDEQFF	18	TRBJ2-1	-	TRBV18	TRBD2
TGTGCCAGCAGTCTCAAATCCCAGGGTAATGGCTACACCTTC	CASSLKSQGNGYTF	14	TRBJ1-2	few	TRBV28	-
TGCAGCGTTGAGGGTAAGGGAGGGACTGAAGCTTTCTTT	CSVEGKGGTEAFF	13	TRBJ1-1	few	TRBV29-1	-
TGTGCCAGCAGCCATGGCACCGGGACTAGCGGGAGAGATGAGCAGTTCTTC	CASSHGTGTSGRDEQFF	17	TRBJ2-1	-	TRBV4-2	TRBD2
TGTGCCAGCAGCCAATCTAACTACGAGCAGTACTTC	CASSQSNYEQYF	12	TRBJ2-7	-	TRBV16	-
TGTGCCAGCAGTAATACAGGAATTGCTAATGGCTACACCTTC	CASSNTGIANGYTF	14	TRBJ1-2	-	TRBV6-2/TRBV6-3	-
TGTGCCATCAAATCGACAGGGGCAGAGCAGCCCCAGCATTTT	CAIKSTGAEQPQHF	14	TRBJ1-5	-	TRBV10-3	TRBD1
TGCAGCGTGGGACAGGGGGCATATGAGCAGTTCTTC	CSVGQGAYEQFF	12	TRBJ2-1	-	TRBV29-1	TRBD1
TGTGCCAGCAGTTATGATGAGTATGAGCAGTTCTTC	CASSYDEYEQFF	12	TRBJ2-1	-	TRBV6-5	-